This entry lists 16 T cell receptor beta chains sequenced from one sample in a study of cytomegalovirus exposure and HLA in healthy donors. Amplification used 60 Vbeta primers and 13 Jbeta primers. Profiling relied on immunoSEQ multiplex PCR, and the TCRdb table lists in-frame clones only, not all of them. The profile covers around 230,000 clones, with roughly 78% appearing a single time and about 0.5% taken by the ten largest. The source material was PBMCs. These receptors all stem from a boy under 18 in good health and CMV-seronegative.

The rearrangement uses TRBV5-4 and TRBJ2-5; perhaps TRBD1 as D (6 bases). The germline CDR1 and CDR2 sequences are SGHNT and YYREEE (reference sequence). The CDR3 length is 14 residues. V lost 0 bases and J lost 3, with 9 bases in between. CDR3 coding DNA: TGTGCCAGCAGCTTGGAACAGGGCGAAGAGACCCAGTACTTC. Translated: CASSLEQGEETQYF.

The chain couples TRBV27 to TRBJ2-7; TRBD1 is a possible D gene (6 bases). The CDR3 has 15 amino acids. CDR1 and CDR2 (germline): MNHEY, SMNVEV (reference sequence). V gave up 2 bases and J gave up 3 bases, with 14 bases separating them. CDR3 nucleotide sequence: TGTGCCAGCAGTTTAGGTATCGACAGGAGCTACGAGCAGTACTTC. Residues: CASSLGIDRSYEQYF.

The table lists this clone with a few counts. The V and J genes are TRBV5-1 and TRBJ1-4; TRBD1 matches 8 bases. Germline V lookup: CDR1 SGHRS, CDR2 YFSETQ. The CDR3 runs 16 residues. The V gene end was trimmed by 2 bases and the J gene end by 4 bases; junction bases not matched to a gene: 7. CDR3 nucleotide sequence: TGCGCCAGCAGCTTCAACCGACAGGGGTTTAATGAAAAACTGTTTTTT. Amino acids: CASSFNRQGFNEKLFF.

The V call is TRBV10-1, the J call TRBJ2-7; 14 bases map to TRBD2. The V gene end was trimmed by 3 bases and the J gene end by 7 bases; junction bases not matched to a gene: 8. Germline CDR1 is WNHNN and CDR2 is SYGVQD (reference sequence). The CDR3 runs 16 residues. The CDR3 sequence: CASSDPGTSGSWEQYF. Here the CDR3 DNA reads TGCGCCAGCAGTGATCCCGGGACTAGCGGGAGTTGGGAGCAGTACTTC.

This CDR3 reads CASSSQGSNEQYF. In DNA, the CDR3 is TGTGCCAGCAGCTCACAGGGTTCCAACGAGCAGTACTTC. The V and J genes are TRBV11-3 and TRBJ2-7, with D tentatively TRBD1 (6 bases). The CDR3 covers 13 residues. The V end lost 4 bases, the J end lost 5 bases, and 12 bases lay between the germline ends. Germline CDR1 reads SGHNT; CDR2 reads YENEEA.

V gene TRBV6-5 combines with J gene TRBJ1-6, with D tentatively TRBD1 (5 bases). The CDR3 length is 15 residues. V lost 2 bases and J lost 5, with 10 bases in between. Germline-derived CDR1 and CDR2 are MNHEY and SVGAGI. CDR3 coding DNA: TGTGCCAGCAGTTACGGCGGGACGGATAATTCACCCCTCCACTTT. This gives the protein CASSYGGTDNSPLHF.

This clone was counted once. This chain joins TRBV7-3 and TRBJ2-5; perhaps TRBD1 as D (5 bases). Trimming left V 1 base short and J 3 bases short, with 6 bases between. CDR3 size: 13 residues. Germline CDR1 is SGHTA and CDR2 is FQGTGA. The CDR3 bases are TGTGCCAGCAGCTTAAGCAGGGAAGAGACCCAGTACTTC. It codes for CASSLSREETQYF.

V gene TRBV9 combines with J gene TRBJ2-3, with D perhaps TRBD2 (7 bases). This CDR3 is built from 16 residues. V gave up 0 bases and J gave up 1 base, with 12 bases separating them. CDR1 is SGDLS and CDR2 is YYNGEE in the germline V gene. Here the CDR3 reads CASSVGGGLRTDTQYF. The CDR3 DNA sequence: TGTGCCAGCAGCGTAGGGGGGGGCTTGCGCACAGATACGCAGTATTTT.

The chain couples TRBV19 to TRBJ2-5; 7 bases align to TRBD2. There are 14 residues in the CDR3. V lost 9 bases and J lost 6; bases outside the gene matches: 13. Germline CDR1 and CDR2: LNHDA and SQIVND (reference sequence). The CDR3 coding sequence is TGTGCCAGCCGGGCGGGAGAAGTCGGACAGACCCAGTACTTC. It translates to CASRAGEVGQTQYF. The full variable domain, in which reference TRBV19 and TRBJ2-5 provide the parts outside the CDR3, is DGGITQSPKYLFRKEGQNVTLSCEQNLNHDAMYWYRQDPGQGLRLIYYSQIVNDFQKGDIAEGYSVSREKKESFPLTVTSAQKNPTAFYLCASRAGEVGQTQYFGPGTRLLVL.

The chain couples TRBV7-2 to TRBJ1-2; tentative D call: TRBD1 (5 bases). The CDR3 consists of 14 residues. The V end lost 2 bases, the J end lost 8 bases, and 15 bases lay between the germline ends. The germline V gene has CDR1 SGHTA and CDR2 FQGNSA. CDR3 amino acids: CASSLSRAGWGYTF. The CDR3 DNA reads TGTGCCAGCAGCTTATCCAGGGCAGGGTGGGGCTACACCTTC.

The chain uses TRBV5-8 and TRBJ1-2; D is undetermined. From germline, CDR1 is SGHTS and CDR2 YDEGEE. With 4 bases removed from V and 4 bases from J, the gap between germline ends came to 8 bases. The CDR3 runs to 12 residues. In DNA form, the CDR3 reads TGTGCCAGCAGCCCCATTGTCTATGGCTACACCTTC. Amino acid sequence: CASSPIVYGYTF. The variable domain in full, with the rest retrieved from reference TRBV5-8 and TRBJ1-2, is EAGVTQSPTHLIKTRGQQATLRCSPISGHTSVYWYQQALGLGLQFLLWYDEGEERNRGNFPPRFSGRQFPNYSSELNVNALELEDSALYLCASSPIVYGYTFGSGTRLTVV.

The rearrangement uses TRBV5-6 and TRBJ2-5; D might be TRBD2 (5 bases). The assigned J gene may be wrong: the sequence end matches TRBJ2-7 better. CDR1 and CDR2 from the germline V gene are SGHDT and YYEEEE. CDR3 length equals 15 residues. The CDR3 is CASSTPSRGFTEQYF. CDR3 DNA sequence: TGTGCCAGCAGCACCCCCTCCCGGGGATTCACCGAGCAGTACTTC.

The V call is TRBV18, the J call TRBJ1-2, with 7 bases that match TRBD1. The CDR3 extends over 16 amino acids. Germline V gene sequence: CDR1 KGHSH, CDR2 LQKENI. The ends lost 0 bases at V and 4 bases at J; junction bases unmatched: 8. CDR3 protein: CASSPPLTGTFYGYTF. The CDR3 coding sequence is TGTGCCAGCTCACCACCCCTGACAGGGACCTTCTATGGCTACACCTTC.

The chain combines TRBV30 with TRBJ2-6; perhaps TRBD2 as D (5 bases). Germline values: CDR1 GTSNPN, CDR2 SVGIG (reference sequence). CDR3 size: 15 residues. V was pared by 0 bases and J by 2 bases, with 8 bases between. As DNA, the CDR3 is TGTGCCTGGAGTGTGGCGGGCGCTGGGGCCAACGTCCTGACTTTC. Its translation: CAWSVAGAGANVLTF. Full variable domain (rest looked up from reference TRBV30 and TRBJ2-6): SQTIHQWPATLVQPVGSPLSLECTVEGTSNPNLYWYRQAAGRGLQLLFYSVGIGQISSEVPQNLSASRPQDRQFILSSKKLLLSDSGFYLCAWSVAGAGANVLTFGAGSRLTVL.

J is TRBJ2-7 and V is TRBV27; TRBD1 is a possible D gene (5 bases). Deletions cut 6 bases from V and 6 bases from J, with 21 bases between. This CDR3 region has 15 residues. In germline, CDR1 is MNHEY, CDR2 SMNVEV (reference sequence). The CDR3 here is CASRQEPTTIGEQYF. CDR3 coding DNA: TGTGCCAGCAGACAGGAGCCGACCACGATCGGCGAGCAGTACTTC.

In this sample, this clone turned up once. V gene TRBV9 combines with J gene TRBJ2-5; TRBD2 agrees at 7 bases. Germline trimming cut 0 bases from V and 4 bases from J; bases unmatched to any gene: 9. CDR3 length equals 16 residues. Germline V gene lookup returns CDR1 SGDLS and CDR2 YYNGEE. The CDR3: CASSVAGGSQGETQYF. The DNA of the CDR3 is TGTGCCAGCAGCGTAGCGGGGGGAAGTCAAGGAGAGACCCAGTACTTC.